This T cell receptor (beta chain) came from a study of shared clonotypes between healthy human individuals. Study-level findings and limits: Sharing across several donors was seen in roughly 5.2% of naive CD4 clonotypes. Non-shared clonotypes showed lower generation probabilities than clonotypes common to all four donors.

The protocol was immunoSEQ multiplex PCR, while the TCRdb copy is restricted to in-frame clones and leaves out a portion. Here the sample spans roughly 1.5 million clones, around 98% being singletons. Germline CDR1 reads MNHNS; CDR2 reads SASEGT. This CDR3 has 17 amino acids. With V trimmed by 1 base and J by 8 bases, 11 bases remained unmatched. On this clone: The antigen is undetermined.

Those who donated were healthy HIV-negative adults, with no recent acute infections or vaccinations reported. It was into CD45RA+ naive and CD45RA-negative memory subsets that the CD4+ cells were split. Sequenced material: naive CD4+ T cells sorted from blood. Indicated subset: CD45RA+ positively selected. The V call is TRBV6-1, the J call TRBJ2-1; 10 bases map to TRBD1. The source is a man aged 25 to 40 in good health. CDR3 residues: CASSEEGGQGRGYEQFF. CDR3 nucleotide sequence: TGTGCCAGCAGTGAAGAAGGGGGACAGGGGCGAGGTTATGAGCAGTTCTTC.